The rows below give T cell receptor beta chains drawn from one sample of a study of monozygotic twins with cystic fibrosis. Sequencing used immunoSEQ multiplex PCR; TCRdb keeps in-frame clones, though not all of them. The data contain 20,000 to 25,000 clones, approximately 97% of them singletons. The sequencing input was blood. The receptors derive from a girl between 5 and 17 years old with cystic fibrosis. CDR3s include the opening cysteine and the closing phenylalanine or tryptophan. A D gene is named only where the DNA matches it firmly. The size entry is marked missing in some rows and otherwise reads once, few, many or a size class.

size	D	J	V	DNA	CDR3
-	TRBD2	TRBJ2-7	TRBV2	TGTGCCAGCAGGGCCCTTACTAGCGGGGCCGCCTACGAGCAGTACTTC	CASRALTSGAAYEQYF
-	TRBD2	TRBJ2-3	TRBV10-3	TGTGCCATCAGGGGAACTAGCGGGAGGAAAGATACGCAGTATTTT	CAIRGTSGRKDTQYF
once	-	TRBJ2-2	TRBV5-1	TGCGCCAGCAGCTTCCGTGGACTCGCGAACACCGGGGAGCTGTTTTTT	CASSFRGLANTGELFF
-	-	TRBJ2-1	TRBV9	TGTGCCAGCAGCGTAAATGTACTAGCTCATTTCTACAATGAGCAGTTCTTC	CASSVNVLAHFYNEQFF
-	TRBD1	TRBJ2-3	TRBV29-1	TGCAGCGCTGTATGGACAGGGGCCGGGGATACGCAGTATTTT	CSAVWTGAGDTQYF
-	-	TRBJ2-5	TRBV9	TGTGCCAGCAGCTCCAGGGTTGGAGGGGCAGAGACCCAGTACTTC	CASSSRVGGAETQYF
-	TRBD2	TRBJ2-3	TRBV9	TGTGCCAGCAGCAAGGCGCGGGAGGGCCGGTCCGCAGATACGCAGTATTTT	CASSKAREGRSADTQYF
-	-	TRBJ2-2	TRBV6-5	TGTGCCAGCAGCCTAACGTGGTCGAACACCGGGGAGCTGTTTTTT	CASSLTWSNTGELFF
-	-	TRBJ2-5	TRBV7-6	TGTGCCAGCAGCTTTGGTAGCGGACTGGACCAAGAGACCCAGTACTTC	CASSFGSGLDQETQYF
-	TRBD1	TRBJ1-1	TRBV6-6	TGTGCCAGCAGTTCGACAGGGGGCCGGAGCACTGAAGCTTTCTTT	CASSSTGGRSTEAFF
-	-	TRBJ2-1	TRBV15	TGTGCCACCAGCGGGAGGAGGGACTCCTACAATGAGCAGTTCTTC	CATSGRRDSYNEQFF
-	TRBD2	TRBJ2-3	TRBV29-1	TGCAGCGTCCTAGCGGGAGGGAATAGTAGAACAGATACGCAGTATTTT	CSVLAGGNSRTDTQYF
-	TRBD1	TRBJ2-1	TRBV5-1	TGCGCCAGCAACCGGGACAGCAACAATGAGCAGTTCTTC	CASNRDSNNEQFF
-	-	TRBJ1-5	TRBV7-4	TGTGCCAGCAGCGGCCGGGAGCTCAATCAGCCCCAGCATTTT	CASSGRELNQPQHF
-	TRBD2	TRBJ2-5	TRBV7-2	TGTGCCAGCAGCTTAGCGGAGTGGGGACTAGCGGGAGGGCCCCAGACCCAGTACTTC	CASSLAEWGLAGGPQTQYF
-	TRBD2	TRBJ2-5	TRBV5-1	TGCGCCAGCAGCAGTAGCGGGAGTTGGGAGACCCAGTACTTC	CASSSSGSWETQYF
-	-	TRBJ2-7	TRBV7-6	TGTGCCAGCAGCTTTCAAGGGACCTACGAGCAGTACTTC	CASSFQGTYEQYF
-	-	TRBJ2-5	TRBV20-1	TGCAGTGCCCGACCCGCAGAGACCCAGTACTTC	CSARPAETQYF
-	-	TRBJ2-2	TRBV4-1	TGCGCCAGCAGCCAAGCCGACAGATACACCGGGGAGCTGTTTTTT	CASSQADRYTGELFF
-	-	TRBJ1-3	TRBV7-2	TGTGCCAGCAGCTTAGACGGGAGCTCTGGAAACACCATATATTTT	CASSLDGSSGNTIYF
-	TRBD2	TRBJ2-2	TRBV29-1	TGCAGCGCCAGACTAGCGATGAACACCGGGGAGCTGTTTTTT	CSARLAMNTGELFF
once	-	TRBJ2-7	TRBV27	TGTGCCAGCAGTCCGGGTGGGGGGCGCGAGCAGTACTTC	CASSPGGGREQYF
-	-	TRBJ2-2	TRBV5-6	TGTGCCAGCAGCTTTATCACCGTCGAAGCCGGGGAGCTGTTTTTT	CASSFITVEAGELFF
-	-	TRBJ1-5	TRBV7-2	TGTGCCAGCAGCTCCCGGAATCAGCCCCAGCATTTT	CASSSRNQPQHF
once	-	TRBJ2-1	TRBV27	TGTGCCAGCAGTCCGGACATCGGCAATGAGCAGTTCTTC	CASSPDIGNEQFF
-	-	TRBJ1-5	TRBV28	TGTGCCAGCATGTTTGGGACCAGCAATCAGCCCCAGCATTTT	CASMFGTSNQPQHF
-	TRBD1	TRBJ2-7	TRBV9	TGTGCCAGCAGCGTAGAATGGACAGGTGGGCAGTACTTC	CASSVEWTGGQYF
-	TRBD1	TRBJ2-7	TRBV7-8	TGTGCCAGCAGCCACGGGACAGGAGCCTACGAGCAGTACTTC	CASSHGTGAYEQYF
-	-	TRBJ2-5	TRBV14	TGTGCCAGCAGCCAAGTTACAGCCCAAGAGACCCAGTACTTC	CASSQVTAQETQYF
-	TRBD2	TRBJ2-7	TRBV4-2	TGTGCCAGCGCCCCCCAGCGGGAGGGGTACGAGCAGTACTTC	CASAPQREGYEQYF
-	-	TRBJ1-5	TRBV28	TGTGCCAGCAGTCCCACCGTCCAGCAGCCCCAGCATTTT	CASSPTVQQPQHF
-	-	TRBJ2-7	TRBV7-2	TGTGCCAGCAGCTTAGCGGACTACGAGCAGTACTTC	CASSLADYEQYF
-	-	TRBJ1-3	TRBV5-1	TGCGCCAGCAGCTTAGTCCCCGACTCTGGAAACACCATATATTTT	CASSLVPDSGNTIYF
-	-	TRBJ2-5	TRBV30	TGTGCCTGGAGGGTGGGGCGTGAGACCCAGTACTTC	CAWRVGRETQYF
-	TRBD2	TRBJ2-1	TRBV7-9	TGTGCCAGCAGCCCTTATAGCGGGCAGCAGTTCTTC	CASSPYSGQQFF
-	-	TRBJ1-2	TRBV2	TGTGCCAGCAGGTCCCAGGGGTTCGGCTATGGCTACACCTTC	CASRSQGFGYGYTF
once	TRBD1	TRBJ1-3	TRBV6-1	TGTGCCAGCTCAGGGGGAAACTCTGGAAACACCATATATTTT	CASSGGNSGNTIYF
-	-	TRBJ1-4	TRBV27	TGTGCCAGACCCCTCCCCCCCCCGGGATACGAAAAACTGTTTTTT	CARPLPPPGYEKLFF
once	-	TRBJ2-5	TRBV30	TGTGCCTGGAGACACAGGGCTGGGGAGACCCAGTACTTC	CAWRHRAGETQYF
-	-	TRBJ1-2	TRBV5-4	TGTGCCAGCAGCTTGGCCCGGGACTATGGCTACACCTTC	CASSLARDYGYTF
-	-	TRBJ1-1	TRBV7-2	TGTGCCAGCAGCTTCACCAGGAACACTGAAGCTTTCTTT	CASSFTRNTEAFF
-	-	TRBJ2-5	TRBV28	TGTGCCAGCAGTTGGGGAAGTTCGGAGACCCAGTACTTC	CASSWGSSETQYF
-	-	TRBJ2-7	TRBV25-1	TGTGCCACCAGTATCACAGGGTTGGCGATCTACGAGCAGTACTTC	CATSITGLAIYEQYF